A selection of T cell receptor beta chains follows, all from one sample in a study of cytomegalovirus exposure and HLA in healthy donors. Sequenced by immunoSEQ multiplex PCR; TCRdb stores in-frame clones only, minus some. The sample holds fewer than 250,000 clones; less than 80% are singletons and the top ten take around 0.2%. The specimen was PBMCs. All receptors come from a girl aged 2 to 10 in good health and CMV-seronegative. Each CDR3 is given with its conserved first and last residue. Fields, in order: J gene, V gene, clone size, D gene, CDR3 DNA, CDR3 protein. The D gene is left open where the match is weak. Clone size is shown for a subset of rows, as once, few, many or a class of expanded clone.

>TRBJ2-7|TRBV27|NA|NA
TGTGCCAGCAGAGGTTTTGGACAGTCCTCCTACGAGCAGTACTTC
CASRGFGQSSYEQYF
>TRBJ1-1|TRBV6-5|NA|TRBD1
TGTGCCAGCAGAACAGGGGGCGAAGTGAACACTGAAGCTTTCTTT
CASRTGGEVNTEAFF
>TRBJ1-2|TRBV5-1|NA|NA
TGCGCCAGCAGCCCGAACCCTGGACTTGGGGGCTACACCTTC
CASSPNPGLGGYTF
>TRBJ1-2|TRBV5-1|NA|NA
TGCGCCAGCAGCTTGGAATGGGGGGATGGCTACACCTTC
CASSLEWGDGYTF
>TRBJ2-3|TRBV11-2|few|NA
TGTGCCAGCAGCTTAGTTGGCAGGGATACGCAGTATTTT
CASSLVGRDTQYF
>TRBJ1-4|TRBV2|NA|TRBD1
TGTGCCAGCAGGGAAAGGGACAGGGTGGGCGGTGAAAAACTGTTTTTT
CASRERDRVGGEKLFF
>TRBJ2-3|TRBV19|NA|NA
TGTGCCAGTAGCCTGGATTATCGGCGGTCCACAGATACGCAGTATTTT
CASSLDYRRSTDTQYF
>TRBJ1-2|TRBV29-1|NA|NA
TGCAGCGTTGACGGTATCTATGGCTACACCTTC
CSVDGIYGYTF
>TRBJ1-2|TRBV21-1|NA|NA
TGTGCCAGCAACCCGGACAGGGGTTATGGCTACACCTTC
CASNPDRGYGYTF
>TRBJ2-1|TRBV7-9|NA|TRBD1
TGTGCCAGCAGCTTAGCGAGGTTCGGGGACAGGTCCAACTACAATGAGCAGTTCTTC
CASSLARFGDRSNYNEQFF
>TRBJ2-5|TRBV18|few|TRBD1
TGTGCCAGCTCTCCGGGGACAGGTGGGGAGACCCAGTACTTC
CASSPGTGGETQYF
>TRBJ2-7|TRBV27|NA|NA
TGTGCCAGCAGTGAGGGTTGGCAGGGAGGACACGAGCAGTACTTC
CASSEGWQGGHEQYF
>TRBJ1-1|TRBV5-6|NA|TRBD1
TGTGCCAGCAGCTTGGGACAGGGGGCGGGGGGAGCTTTCTTT
CASSLGQGAGGAFF
>TRBJ2-1|TRBV6-1|NA|NA
TGTGCCAGCAGTGCGGGACTCCTAATCCATGAGCAGTTCTTC
CASSAGLLIHEQFF
>TRBJ2-6|TRBV5-1|NA|TRBD1
TGCGCCAGCAGCCCGGACAGGGGGCTCTCTGGGGCCAACGTCCTGACTTTC
CASSPDRGLSGANVLTF
>TRBJ2-2|TRBV5-6|NA|TRBD1
TGTGCCAGCAGCTCGGGACAGGGCCACCGGGAGCTGTTTTTT
CASSSGQGHRELFF
>TRBJ2-3|TRBV7-2|NA|TRBD2
TGTGCCAGCAGCACGGGAGCGGGGGGGTTAGATACGCAGTATTTT
CASSTGAGGLDTQYF
>TRBJ1-1|TRBV6-5|NA|TRBD1
TGTGCCAGCAGTTACCTACCTGGACAGGGGGGTACTGAAGCTTTCTTT
CASSYLPGQGGTEAFF
>TRBJ1-2|TRBV5-4|NA|NA
TGTGCCAGCAGCTTGGACTACTATGGCTACACCTTC
CASSLDYYGYTF
>TRBJ1-4|TRBV28|NA|NA
TGTGCCAGCGGTGGAGTTAAACTGTTTTTT
CASGGVKLFF
>TRBJ1-1|TRBV19|NA|NA
TGTGCCAGTAGTATAGACAGGGTGAACACTGAAGCTTTCTTT
CASSIDRVNTEAFF
>TRBJ1-2|TRBV5-1|NA|TRBD1
TGCGCCAGCAGCTCACAGGGGGATGGCTACACCTTC
CASSSQGDGYTF
>TRBJ1-2|TRBV29-1|once|NA
TGCAGCGTTGTTTTATGGGCAAACCACTATGGCTACACCTTC
CSVVLWANHYGYTF
>TRBJ1-1|TRBV5-1|NA|NA
TGCGCCAGCAGCTCGCACCTTCAGGGAATCAACACTGAAGCTTTCTTT
CASSSHLQGINTEAFF
>TRBJ1-4|TRBV6-1|NA|TRBD1
TGTGCCAGCAGTGCCGACAGGGGCACTAATGAAAAACTGTTTTTT
CASSADRGTNEKLFF
>TRBJ1-2|TRBV18|NA|NA
TGTGCCAGCTCCCTCCAACAGGAGAACTATGGCTACACCTTC
CASSLQQENYGYTF
>TRBJ2-4|TRBV27|NA|TRBD2
TGTGCCAGCAGCTCCTCCGGGACTACTCCAGGAAACATTCAGTACTTC
CASSSSGTTPGNIQYF
>TRBJ2-1|TRBV27|NA|NA
TGTGCCAGCAGTCTAGCAGCCTTAAGCTCCTACAATGAGCAGTTCTTC
CASSLAALSSYNEQFF
>TRBJ2-7|TRBV27|NA|TRBD2
TGTGCCAGCAGTTTAACTGCGGGGGGCTCCTACGAGCAGTACTTC
CASSLTAGGSYEQYF
>TRBJ2-7|TRBV19|NA|TRBD2
TGTGCCAGTAGTCCAGCGGGAGCATTCTACGAGCAGTACTTC
CASSPAGAFYEQYF
>TRBJ2-5|TRBV5-4|NA|NA
TGTGCCAGCAGCTTGGTCCGGGGGATGAGGGAGACCCAGTACTTC
CASSLVRGMRETQYF
>TRBJ2-7|TRBV15|NA|NA
TGTGCCACCAGCAAAGCCCCCCCGGGTTCCTACGAGCAGTACTTC
CATSKAPPGSYEQYF
>TRBJ2-3|TRBV21-1|NA|NA
TGTGCCAGCAGCAGGACTACCCAGGGGGGCACAGATACGCAGTATTTT
CASSRTTQGGTDTQYF
>TRBJ1-1|TRBV7-3|few|NA
TGTGCCAGCAGCCCACACAGCAACACTGAAGCTTTCTTT
CASSPHSNTEAFF
>TRBJ1-5|TRBV25-1|NA|NA
TGTGCCAGCAGTGAATCAGGGCAGGACAATCAGCCCCAGCATTTT
CASSESGQDNQPQHF
>TRBJ1-2|TRBV15|NA|TRBD1
TGTGCCACCAGACCCGGGACAGGAAACTATGGCTACACCTTC
CATRPGTGNYGYTF
>TRBJ1-2|TRBV5-5|few|NA
TGTGCCAGCAGCTTGGCCGCGGCAGGGGTAGGCTACACCTTC
CASSLAAAGVGYTF
>TRBJ2-1|TRBV27|NA|TRBD2
TGTGCCAGCAGTTTAAGCGCTAGCGGGAATGAGCAGTTCTTC
CASSLSASGNEQFF
>TRBJ1-1|TRBV5-1|NA|TRBD1
TGCGCCAGCAGCGAAGGACAGGCTAACACTGAAGCTTTCTTT
CASSEGQANTEAFF
>TRBJ2-3|TRBV18|NA|TRBD2
TGTGCCAGCTCACCCGCTAGCGGGCCTAGCACAGATACGCAGTATTTT
CASSPASGPSTDTQYF
>TRBJ1-2|TRBV29-1|NA|TRBD1
TGCAGCGTTCCCGGACAGGACTATGGCTACACCTTC
CSVPGQDYGYTF
>TRBJ2-7|TRBV6-6|few|NA
TGTGCCAGCAGCTGGGGTCTAGCTAGCTACGAGCAGTACTTC
CASSWGLASYEQYF
>TRBJ2-1|TRBV5-1|NA|NA
TGCGCCAGCAGCTTGAGCTTTGGGCGTCTCGACTCCTACAATGAGCAGTTCTTC
CASSLSFGRLDSYNEQFF
>TRBJ2-7|TRBV25-1|NA|NA
TGTGCCAGCAGTGAATACAGGTACGAGCAGTACTTC
CASSEYRYEQYF
>TRBJ2-1|TRBV10-2|NA|NA
TGCGCCACGACTAGCTCCTACAATGAGCAGTTCTTC
CATTSSYNEQFF
>TRBJ1-2|TRBV27|NA|NA
TGTGCCAGCGCCACCATCCGGGACTATGGCTACACCTTC
CASATIRDYGYTF
>TRBJ2-7|TRBV6-1|NA|NA
TGTGCCAGCGGGGGTGGGGGGTCCACCTACGAGCAGTACTTC
CASGGGGSTYEQYF
>TRBJ2-7|TRBV27|NA|TRBD1
TGTGCCAGCAGGTACCAGGGGGCCTACGAGCAGTACTTC
CASRYQGAYEQYF
>TRBJ1-2|TRBV7-2|NA|NA
TGTGCCAGCAGCTCGGCTGGACAGCCACAATTCTATGGCTACACCTTC
CASSSAGQPQFYGYTF
>TRBJ1-2|TRBV15|NA|NA
TGTGCCACCAGCAGAGAGCCCCTAGGTGGCTATGGCTACACCTTC
CATSREPLGGYGYTF
>TRBJ2-3|TRBV9|NA|TRBD1
TGTGCCAGCAGCGTGGGCCCCAACAGGGGGCGCACAGATACGCAGTATTTT
CASSVGPNRGRTDTQYF